Following are 4 T cell receptor beta chains from one sample sequenced in a study of OX40 agonist ivuxolimab in advanced cancers. Library prep was done by the immunoSEQ multiplex PCR assay. TCRdb re-hosts the immuneACCESS table, in-frame sequences only. Its copies lack some clones; in the studies checked, an unresolved V gene accounts for under half of them, and the cause for the rest is not known. This sample is represented by over 60,000 clones; 85% of them were singletons. The top ten clonotypes cover about 4.1% of the sample. The sample was CD4+ or CD8+ T cells sorted from blood, taken in a trial of the OX40 agonist ivuxolimab. Source of these receptors: an adult with an advanced solid tumor such as melanoma, head and neck, liver or kidney cancer.

The chain links TRBV11-3 to TRBJ1-1; 7 nucleotides line up with TRBD1. The CDR3 sequence is 14 residues long. V shed 5 bases and J 7 bases; nucleotides not matched to a gene: 10. Germline CDR1 and CDR2: SGHNT and YENEEA. CDR3 sequence: CASSTQDRAGEAFF. In DNA, the CDR3 is TGTGCCAGCAGCACTCAAGACAGGGCCGGTGAAGCTTTCTTT.

The chain employs TRBV5-1 and TRBJ1-2, with 9 bases matching TRBD1. The CDR3 runs to 15 residues. Unmatched junction bases numbered 10, after V lost 6 bases and J lost 4 bases. CDR1 SGHRS and CDR2 YFSETQ come from the germline V gene. The CDR3 protein is CASTAEGQGVYGYTF. DNA for the CDR3: TGCGCCAGCACCGCGGAGGGACAGGGCGTCTATGGCTACACCTTC. Filled out from reference TRBV5-1 and TRBJ1-2, the complete variable domain reads KAGVTQTPRYLIKTRGQQVTLSCSPISGHRSVSWYQQTPGQGLQFLFEYFSETQRNKGNFPGRFSGRQFSNSRSEMNVSTLELGDSALYLCASTAEGQGVYGYTFGSGTRLTVV.

The chain has TRBV18 and TRBJ2-3; the match to TRBD2 covers 10 bases. The V gene's germline CDR1 is KGHSH and CDR2 LQKENI. V dropped 6 bases and J dropped 0; count of bases not matched to a gene: 15. The CDR3 is made up of 19 amino acids. The CDR3 sequence: CASSLVAGGLGTSTDTQYF. In nucleotides, the CDR3 is TGTGCCAGCTCTCTTGTAGCGGGAGGCCTTGGGACTAGCACAGATACGCAGTATTTT.

CDR3 protein: CAIRRDVSTNEKLFF. CDR3 nucleotides: TGTGCCATCAGGAGGGACGTCTCAACTAATGAAAAACTGTTTTTT. The rearrangement links TRBV10-3 to TRBJ1-4; TRBD1 is a possible D gene (5 bases). Germline V gives CDR1 ENHRY, CDR2 SYGVKD. The CDR3 sequence is 15 residues long. Trimming cost V 6 bases and J 0 bases, with 11 bases left between them.